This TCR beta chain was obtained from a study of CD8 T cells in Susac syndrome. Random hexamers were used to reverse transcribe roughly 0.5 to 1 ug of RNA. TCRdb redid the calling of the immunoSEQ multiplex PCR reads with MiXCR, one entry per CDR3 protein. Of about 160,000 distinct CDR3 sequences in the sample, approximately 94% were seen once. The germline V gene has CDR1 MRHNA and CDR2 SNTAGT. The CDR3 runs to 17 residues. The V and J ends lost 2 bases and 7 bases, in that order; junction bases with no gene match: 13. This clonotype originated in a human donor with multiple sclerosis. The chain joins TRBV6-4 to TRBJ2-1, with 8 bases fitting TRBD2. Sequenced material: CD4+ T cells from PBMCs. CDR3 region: CASSDSPRAGVLNEQFF. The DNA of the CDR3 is TGTGCCAGCAGTGACAGCCCAAGAGCGGGAGTATTAAATGAGCAGTTCTTC.